These T cell receptor beta chains were read from a single sample in a study of blood T cell repertoires in COVID-19. The assay was immunoSEQ multiplex PCR, and TCRdb's table has in-frame clones only and misses some. Here the sample spans around 400,000 clones, 80% to 85% being singletons. Sequencing was performed on PBMCs or T cells enriched from blood (not recorded which). The receptors here all came from a woman aged 45-60 years who had recovered from COVID-19. CDR3s include the opening cysteine and the closing phenylalanine or tryptophan. Fields, in order: clone size, V gene, D gene, J gene, CDR3 DNA, CDR3 protein. A D gene is named only where the DNA matches it firmly. Clone size appears in some rows only: once, few, many, or a class for an expanded clone.

abundance: NA; v_gene: TRBV12-5; d_gene: TRBD1; j_gene: TRBJ1-5; CDR3nt: TGTGCTAGTTTCCTGGACCGACAGGGGCTAAGGTATAGCAATCAGCCCCAGCATTTT; CDR3aa: CASFLDRQGLRYSNQPQHF
abundance: NA; v_gene: TRBV18; d_gene: NA; j_gene: TRBJ2-7; CDR3nt: TGTGCCAGCTCACCTGGGGCCGACAGCTCCTACGAGCAGTACTTC; CDR3aa: CASSPGADSSYEQYF
abundance: NA; v_gene: TRBV6-1; d_gene: TRBD1; j_gene: TRBJ2-2; CDR3nt: TGTGCCAGCAGTGCCCGACAGGGTAGAAACACCGGGGAGCTGTTTTTT; CDR3aa: CASSARQGRNTGELFF
abundance: once; v_gene: TRBV30; d_gene: TRBD1; j_gene: TRBJ1-1; CDR3nt: TGTGCCTGGAGTCGGGGACAGGGGAACACTGAAGCTTTCTTT; CDR3aa: CAWSRGQGNTEAFF
abundance: NA; v_gene: TRBV9; d_gene: TRBD1; j_gene: TRBJ1-3; CDR3nt: TGTGCCAGCAGCGCCGGGACAGGGACATTCTCTGGAAACACCATATATTTT; CDR3aa: CASSAGTGTFSGNTIYF
abundance: NA; v_gene: TRBV3-1/TRBV3-2; d_gene: NA; j_gene: TRBJ1-1; CDR3nt: TGTGCCAGCAGCCAAGCTCTCGGGAACACTGAAGCTTTCTTT; CDR3aa: CASSQALGNTEAFF
abundance: NA; v_gene: TRBV30; d_gene: TRBD1; j_gene: TRBJ1-2; CDR3nt: TGTGCCGGGGACAGCGGGGCCGACTATGGCTACACCTTC; CDR3aa: CAGDSGADYGYTF
abundance: NA; v_gene: TRBV19; d_gene: NA; j_gene: TRBJ1-1; CDR3nt: TGTGCCAGTAGTATAGCCCCTCTGAACACTGAAGCTTTCTTT; CDR3aa: CASSIAPLNTEAFF
abundance: NA; v_gene: TRBV28; d_gene: TRBD1; j_gene: TRBJ1-2; CDR3nt: TGTGCCAGCAGTTTACCCGGACAGGGGTGGGATGGCTACACCTTC; CDR3aa: CASSLPGQGWDGYTF
abundance: NA; v_gene: TRBV14; d_gene: NA; j_gene: TRBJ2-1; CDR3nt: TGTGCCAGCAGCCAAGGGCCCAGGGGTGAGCAGTTCTTC; CDR3aa: CASSQGPRGEQFF
abundance: once; v_gene: TRBV7-3; d_gene: NA; j_gene: TRBJ2-1; CDR3nt: TGTGCCAGCAGCCCCGGGGGGCACCGGGACGGAAGCTCCTACAATGAGCAGTTCTTC; CDR3aa: CASSPGGHRDGSSYNEQFF
abundance: NA; v_gene: TRBV6-5; d_gene: TRBD1; j_gene: TRBJ1-1; CDR3nt: TGTGCCAGCAGAAACAGGGGTTCGGTGACTGAAGCTTTCTTT; CDR3aa: CASRNRGSVTEAFF
abundance: NA; v_gene: TRBV5-1; d_gene: TRBD2; j_gene: TRBJ2-3; CDR3nt: TGCGCCAGCAGCTTGGCCGGGACTAGCGGGGGGGCGACAGATACGCAGTATTTT; CDR3aa: CASSLAGTSGGATDTQYF
abundance: NA; v_gene: TRBV5-4; d_gene: TRBD2; j_gene: TRBJ2-2; CDR3nt: TGTGCCAGCAGCTTGGGTTTTTCGGGGGGGGCCACCGGGGAGCTGTTTTTT; CDR3aa: CASSLGFSGGATGELFF
abundance: NA; v_gene: TRBV7-3; d_gene: NA; j_gene: TRBJ1-5; CDR3nt: TGTGCCAGCTGCTGGTACAGGATCTTATATAGCAATCAGCCCCAGCATTTT; CDR3aa: CASCWYRILYSNQPQHF
abundance: NA; v_gene: TRBV27; d_gene: NA; j_gene: TRBJ1-5; CDR3nt: TGTGCCAGCAGTTCCAAGGGGCTTGGGCATCAGCCCCAGCATTTT; CDR3aa: CASSSKGLGHQPQHF
abundance: NA; v_gene: TRBV5-1; d_gene: TRBD1; j_gene: TRBJ1-5; CDR3nt: TGCGCCAGCAGCGCCACAGGGGATGTCAATCAGCCCCAGCATTTT; CDR3aa: CASSATGDVNQPQHF
abundance: NA; v_gene: TRBV19; d_gene: NA; j_gene: TRBJ1-2; CDR3nt: TGTGCCAGCCAAACCCAGAGCGGCTATGGCTACACCTTC; CDR3aa: CASQTQSGYGYTF
abundance: NA; v_gene: TRBV24-1; d_gene: TRBD1; j_gene: TRBJ1-2; CDR3nt: TGTGCCACCAGTGATTATTGCGCCAGGGGGCGCGTGTACTATGGCTACACCTTC; CDR3aa: CATSDYCARGRVYYGYTF
abundance: few; v_gene: TRBV4-2; d_gene: TRBD2; j_gene: TRBJ2-7; CDR3nt: TGTGCCAGCAGCGCGCGACTAGCGGGGGGGACCGAGCAGTACTTC; CDR3aa: CASSARLAGGTEQYF
abundance: NA; v_gene: TRBV30; d_gene: NA; j_gene: TRBJ2-7; CDR3nt: TGTGCCTGGAGTGAGGGGTCCTACGAGCAGTACTTC; CDR3aa: CAWSEGSYEQYF
abundance: NA; v_gene: TRBV6-2/TRBV6-3; d_gene: TRBD1; j_gene: TRBJ1-1; CDR3nt: TGTGCCAGCAGCTCAACAGGGGTCCCCCTTGCTTTCTTT; CDR3aa: CASSSTGVPLAFF
abundance: NA; v_gene: TRBV7-2; d_gene: NA; j_gene: TRBJ2-2; CDR3nt: TGTGCCAGCAGCGGGGCAGGGCCTTTCACCGGGGAGCTGTTTTTT; CDR3aa: CASSGAGPFTGELFF
abundance: few; v_gene: TRBV27; d_gene: NA; j_gene: TRBJ1-4; CDR3nt: TGTGCCAGCAGTTTTGTGGGCGAGAGTGTGGCTAATGAAAAACTGTTTTTT; CDR3aa: CASSFVGESVANEKLFF
abundance: NA; v_gene: TRBV12-3/TRBV12-4; d_gene: NA; j_gene: TRBJ1-1; CDR3nt: TGTGCCAGCAGTTTAGTTCGGACTGAAGCTTTCTTT; CDR3aa: CASSLVRTEAFF
abundance: NA; v_gene: TRBV9; d_gene: NA; j_gene: TRBJ2-4; CDR3nt: TGTGCCAGCAGCGTAGTAACGGGGGGCCTACCGAAACCCCTAGCCAAAAACATTCAGTACTTC; CDR3aa: CASSVVTGGLPKPLAKNIQYF
abundance: NA; v_gene: TRBV24-1; d_gene: NA; j_gene: TRBJ2-1; CDR3nt: TGTGCCACCAGTGATATGACTAGCAATGAGCAGTTCTTC; CDR3aa: CATSDMTSNEQFF
abundance: NA; v_gene: TRBV5-1; d_gene: NA; j_gene: TRBJ2-3; CDR3nt: TGCGCCAGCTACGTTGGCGGGATACGGTTAGGGAATACGCAGTATTTT; CDR3aa: CASYVGGIRLGNTQYF
abundance: NA; v_gene: TRBV6-1; d_gene: NA; j_gene: TRBJ1-2; CDR3nt: TGTGCCAGCAGTGACCCAGGAACTGTCTATGGCTACACCTTC; CDR3aa: CASSDPGTVYGYTF
abundance: NA; v_gene: TRBV19; d_gene: NA; j_gene: TRBJ2-1; CDR3nt: TGTGCCAGTAGTGATTTGATTCAGATTCGGTTCTTC; CDR3aa: CASSDLIQIRFF
abundance: NA; v_gene: TRBV11-1; d_gene: NA; j_gene: TRBJ2-1; CDR3nt: TGTGCCAGCAGCTCCGGGAGTTTGGACAATGAGCAGTTCTTC; CDR3aa: CASSSGSLDNEQFF
abundance: NA; v_gene: TRBV6-5; d_gene: NA; j_gene: TRBJ1-3; CDR3nt: TGTGCCAGCAGTTACGAACAGGGCTCTGGAAACACCATATATTTT; CDR3aa: CASSYEQGSGNTIYF
abundance: NA; v_gene: TRBV9; d_gene: TRBD1; j_gene: TRBJ2-1; CDR3nt: TGTGCCAGCAGCGTAGGGACAGGCGGGAATGAGCAGTTCTTC; CDR3aa: CASSVGTGGNEQFF
abundance: NA; v_gene: TRBV30; d_gene: TRBD2; j_gene: TRBJ2-1; CDR3nt: TGTGCCTGGAGTGTACTTCGGGGTAGCGGGTATCTATCCTACAATGAGCAGTTCTTC; CDR3aa: CAWSVLRGSGYLSYNEQFF
abundance: NA; v_gene: TRBV27; d_gene: TRBD2; j_gene: TRBJ2-3; CDR3nt: TGTGCCAGCAGTACGCAGACTAGCGGAACAGATACGCAGTATTTT; CDR3aa: CASSTQTSGTDTQYF
abundance: NA; v_gene: TRBV7-2; d_gene: NA; j_gene: TRBJ1-2; CDR3nt: TGTGCCAGCAGCTTAGAGGGCGGGTATGGCTACACCTTC; CDR3aa: CASSLEGGYGYTF
abundance: NA; v_gene: TRBV2; d_gene: NA; j_gene: TRBJ1-4; CDR3nt: TGTGCCAGCAGTGGGTCAGGGGTTGAAAAACTGTTTTTT; CDR3aa: CASSGSGVEKLFF
abundance: NA; v_gene: TRBV5-6; d_gene: NA; j_gene: TRBJ2-7; CDR3nt: TGTGCCAGCAGCTTGGCCCTCCAGGGAACTTACGAGCAGTACTTC; CDR3aa: CASSLALQGTYEQYF
abundance: NA; v_gene: TRBV20-1; d_gene: NA; j_gene: TRBJ1-5; CDR3nt: TGCAGTGCTAGTGTGGGAACGGGGCAGCCCCAGCATTTT; CDR3aa: CSASVGTGQPQHF
abundance: NA; v_gene: TRBV5-1; d_gene: NA; j_gene: TRBJ2-6; CDR3nt: TGCGCCAGCAGCTTGTTTGCCAGTGATATCTCTGGGGCCAACGTCCTGACTTTC; CDR3aa: CASSLFASDISGANVLTF
abundance: once; v_gene: TRBV4-3; d_gene: NA; j_gene: TRBJ1-2; CDR3nt: TGCGCCAGCAGCCAAGATTCGTCGTCCGGGGAAGGGTATGGCTACACCTTC; CDR3aa: CASSQDSSSGEGYGYTF
abundance: once; v_gene: TRBV10-3; d_gene: NA; j_gene: TRBJ1-1; CDR3nt: TGTGCCATCAGTGAGTCATGGACTGAGAACACTGAAGCTTTCTTT; CDR3aa: CAISESWTENTEAFF
abundance: NA; v_gene: TRBV14; d_gene: NA; j_gene: TRBJ1-1; CDR3nt: TGTGCCAGCAGCCGCATGGGGGGGTACACTGAAGCTTTCTTT; CDR3aa: CASSRMGGYTEAFF
abundance: NA; v_gene: TRBV13; d_gene: TRBD1; j_gene: TRBJ1-1; CDR3nt: TGTGCCAGCAGCGCGCGACAGGGGCATCCCTCAGAGACTGAAGCTTTCTTT; CDR3aa: CASSARQGHPSETEAFF
abundance: NA; v_gene: TRBV7-8; d_gene: TRBD1; j_gene: TRBJ1-5; CDR3nt: TGTGCCAGCAGCTTAGGGACAGGGACATATAGCAATCAGCCCCAGCATTTT; CDR3aa: CASSLGTGTYSNQPQHF
abundance: NA; v_gene: TRBV19; d_gene: TRBD1; j_gene: TRBJ1-1; CDR3nt: TGTGCCACCCAGACAGGGATGCCCACTGAAGCTTTCTTT; CDR3aa: CATQTGMPTEAFF
abundance: NA; v_gene: TRBV4-2; d_gene: TRBD1; j_gene: TRBJ1-2; CDR3nt: TGTGCCAGCAGCCAACAACAGGGGGCGCCCCATGGCTACACCTTC; CDR3aa: CASSQQQGAPHGYTF
abundance: once; v_gene: TRBV11-2; d_gene: NA; j_gene: TRBJ2-7; CDR3nt: TGTGCCAGCAGCACCTATGTGGGAGATGGGTACGAGCAGTACTTC; CDR3aa: CASSTYVGDGYEQYF
abundance: NA; v_gene: TRBV7-7; d_gene: NA; j_gene: TRBJ2-5; CDR3nt: TGTGCTAGCAGCTTAGGAGGGGGTGAGACCCAGTACTTC; CDR3aa: CASSLGGGETQYF
abundance: NA; v_gene: TRBV18; d_gene: TRBD2; j_gene: TRBJ2-7; CDR3nt: TGTGCCAGCTCACTACTAGCGGACTCCTACGAGCAGTACTTC; CDR3aa: CASSLLADSYEQYF
abundance: NA; v_gene: TRBV5-4; d_gene: NA; j_gene: TRBJ2-7; CDR3nt: TGTGCCAGCAGCCAGAACGGCGGTGGGTACGAGCAGTACTTC; CDR3aa: CASSQNGGGYEQYF
abundance: NA; v_gene: TRBV7-2; d_gene: NA; j_gene: TRBJ1-5; CDR3nt: TGTGCCAGCAGCGCAAAAGGGGGGGATCAGCCCCAGCATTTT; CDR3aa: CASSAKGGDQPQHF
abundance: NA; v_gene: TRBV7-9; d_gene: TRBD1; j_gene: TRBJ1-4; CDR3nt: TGTGCCAGCAGCAGCACGGGACAGGGGGATGAAAAACTGTTTTTT; CDR3aa: CASSSTGQGDEKLFF
abundance: once; v_gene: TRBV6-2/TRBV6-3; d_gene: NA; j_gene: TRBJ2-7; CDR3nt: TGTGCCAGCAGTTACGGCGGGGTCGAGCAGTACTTC; CDR3aa: CASSYGGVEQYF
abundance: NA; v_gene: TRBV6-6; d_gene: TRBD1; j_gene: TRBJ1-1; CDR3nt: TGTGCCAGCAGTCCCTACAGGGGGATGAACACTGAAGCTTTCTTT; CDR3aa: CASSPYRGMNTEAFF
abundance: NA; v_gene: TRBV7-2; d_gene: NA; j_gene: TRBJ2-7; CDR3nt: TGTGCCAGCAGCTCGTCGGGGTTCTACGAGCAGTACTTC; CDR3aa: CASSSSGFYEQYF
abundance: NA; v_gene: TRBV7-3; d_gene: NA; j_gene: TRBJ2-6; CDR3nt: TGTGCCAGCAGCCCTACCTCTGGGGCCAACGTCCTGACTTTC; CDR3aa: CASSPTSGANVLTF